This is a list of T cell receptor beta chains from one sample in a study of blood T cell repertoires in COVID-19. The method was immunoSEQ multiplex PCR; TCRdb's version includes in-frame clones alone and lacks a portion of them. Seen here are about 360,000 clones, about 86% observed once, and the top ten hold 7% to 7.5%. The sequencing input was peripheral blood. Receptors were obtained from a woman aged 55 to 70 with COVID-19, enrolled during active disease. The conserved cysteine and the conserved F or W are not part of the CDR3 here.

>TRBJ1-1|TRBV7-8
ASSFVGVRNTEAF
>TRBJ2-2|TRBV6-5
ASRGQGYTGELF
>TRBJ2-7|TRBV6-5
ASSYLNTGGREQY
>TRBJ1-2|TRBV6-5
ASRTGEGYT
>TRBJ2-7|TRBV6-2/TRBV6-3
ASSYRTNYEQY
>TRBJ2-1|TRBV7-3
ASSPTGTSGYNEQF
>TRBJ2-5|TRBV19
ASSSAGPRKTQY
>TRBJ1-6|TRBV16
ASSQWTGNSPLH
>TRBJ1-2|TRBV19
ASTPTGANYGYT
>TRBJ1-3|TRBV24-1
ATSDSRDTGNTIY
>TRBJ2-1|TRBV7-9
ASSLVGGWNEQF
>TRBJ1-2|TRBV27
ASSSGRVPSTNYGYT
>TRBJ1-1|TRBV11-1
ASRGRQGAEAF
>TRBJ2-5|TRBV19
ASSIGDGQETQY
>TRBJ2-3|TRBV10-1
ASERTRGAADTQY
>TRBJ2-3|TRBV5-1
ASSPLGGAADTQY
>TRBJ2-7|TRBV5-6
ASSDRGSSYEQY
>TRBJ1-5|TRBV6-2/TRBV6-3
ASSITRTGGNQPQH
>TRBJ2-1|TRBV5-1
ASSLEGASYNEQF
>TRBJ1-1|TRBV14
ASSTTGAVEAF